The rows below give T cell receptor beta chains drawn from one sample of a study of neoadjuvant anti-PD-1 for oral cavity cancer. Only in-frame clones appear in the TCRdb table, and some are missing; sequencing was by immunoSEQ multiplex PCR. The data hold about 9,300 clones, with approximately 72% observed a single time. The sample consisted of PBMCs, taken after nivolumab (anti-PD-1) treatment. The origin of the receptors is a person aged 40-85 years with oral cavity squamous cell carcinoma. The CDR3 runs from the conserved cysteine through the conserved F or W. The D gene is left open where the match is weak. Rows may omit the clone size; those that give it use once, few, many or a size class.

>TRBV6-1|NA|NA|TRBJ2-7
CASTANPGGYEQYF
TGTGCCAGCACCGCTAACCCAGGAGGGTACGAGCAGTACTTC
>TRBV25-1|few|TRBD2|TRBJ2-1
CASSDAGTSVKQFF
TGTGCCAGCAGTGACGCCGGGACTAGCGTAAAGCAGTTCTTC
>TRBV5-6|few|TRBD1|TRBJ1-1
CASSFWGQAGGTEAFF
TGTGCCAGCAGCTTTTGGGGACAGGCCGGGGGGACTGAAGCTTTCTTT
>TRBV7-9|NA|TRBD2|TRBJ2-5
CASSLLGGAQETQYF
TGTGCCAGCAGCTTACTCGGGGGGGCCCAAGAGACCCAGTACTTC
>TRBV6-1|NA|NA|TRBJ1-2
CASSRTVANYGYTF
TGTGCCAGCAGTAGGACAGTTGCTAACTATGGCTACACCTTC
>TRBV2|NA|NA|TRBJ1-1
CASSENRLNTEAFF
TGTGCCAGCAGTGAAAACAGACTGAACACTGAAGCTTTCTTT
>TRBV6-5|NA|NA|TRBJ2-3
CASSRPRNTQYF
TGTGCCAGCAGTCGACCCAGAAATACGCAGTATTTT
>TRBV7-7|NA|NA|TRBJ2-3
CASSGGSGNTQYF
TGTGCCAGCAGCGGGGGCTCTGGGAATACGCAGTATTTT
>TRBV18|NA|TRBD2|TRBJ2-1
CASSLRTSGQGGAEQFF
TGTGCCAGCTCACTCCGGACTAGCGGGCAAGGAGGGGCTGAGCAGTTCTTC
>TRBV10-2|few|TRBD1|TRBJ1-3
CASSEGTGGSGNTIYF
TGCGCCAGCAGTGAGGGGACAGGGGGTTCTGGAAACACCATATATTTT
>TRBV5-4|few|NA|TRBJ2-1
CASSLLLRGEQFF
TGTGCCAGCAGCTTGTTGCTACGGGGGGAGCAGTTCTTC
>TRBV15|few|TRBD2|TRBJ2-2
CATSRDAGANTGELFF
TGTGCCACCAGCAGAGACGCGGGGGCGAACACCGGGGAGCTGTTTTTT
>TRBV13|few|NA|TRBJ1-2
CASSQRRGRESGYGYTF
TGTGCCAGCAGCCAACGCAGGGGACGAGAATCTGGCTATGGCTACACCTTC
>TRBV7-9|NA|NA|TRBJ2-7
CASSLRDKSYEQYF
TGTGCCAGCAGCTTAAGGGACAAGTCCTACGAGCAGTACTTC
>TRBV10-3|NA|NA|TRBJ1-4
CAISESGGPNEKLFF
TGTGCCATCAGTGAGTCGGGGGGCCCTAATGAAAAACTGTTTTTT
>TRBV5-6|NA|TRBD1|TRBJ1-3
CASSPDRGIGNTIYF
TGTGCCAGCAGCCCGGACAGGGGGATAGGAAACACCATATATTTT